What follows are 19 T cell receptor beta chains derived from one specimen sequenced in a study of Ad26.COV2.S vaccination and SARS-CoV-2 variants. Stated treatment: about 20 received Ad26.COV2.S at low or high dose, single or two shots; five or six received placebo; per-sample allocation not given. Sampling took place 63 days after the first vaccine or placebo injection. TCRdb's table, derived via immunoSEQ multiplex PCR, lists solely in-frame clones and lacks some. The top ten hold about 5% of the sample, which has about 350,000 clones, roughly 90% seen once. Sequenced here: peripheral blood, sampled in a trial of Ad26.COV2.S vaccine versus placebo. The receptors originated from a person between 18 and 60 years old who received the Ad26.COV2.S COVID-19 vaccine or a placebo.

DNA of the CDR3: TGTGCCAGTAGTGGGGAGGACACCTCCTGGAGCAATCAGCCCCAGCATTTT. It specifies CASSGEDTSWSNQPQHF. V gene TRBV19 combines with J gene TRBJ1-5; D might be TRBD1 (5 bases). Germline CDR1 is LNHDA and CDR2 is SQIVND (reference sequence). V lost 5 bases to trimming and J lost 1 base, with 18 bases between them. This CDR3 has 17 residues. Full variable domain (rest looked up from reference TRBV19 and TRBJ1-5): DGGITQSPKYLFRKEGQNVTLSCEQNLNHDAMYWYRQDPGQGLRLIYYSQIVNDFQKGDIAEGYSVSREKKESFPLTVTSAQKNPTAFYLCASSGEDTSWSNQPQHFGDGTRLSIL.

This clone was counted once. The chain employs TRBV24-1 and TRBJ2-3; 9 positions match TRBD1. Germline values: CDR1 KGHDR, CDR2 SFDVKD. V lost 4 bases and J lost 5; bases outside the gene matches: 6. The CDR3 has 15 residues. CDR3: CATSDLTGGGDTQYF. The CDR3 DNA follows: TGTGCCACCAGTGACCTGACAGGGGGTGGAGATACGCAGTATTTT.

The chain carries TRBV28 and TRBJ2-3, with D perhaps TRBD1 (5 bases). Trimming removed 3 bases at V and 0 bases at J, with 10 bases between. This CDR3 is 15 amino acids long. Germline-derived CDR1 and CDR2 are MDHEN and SYDVKM. CDR3 sequence: CASSLGRVSTDTQYF. The CDR3 DNA sequence: TGTGCCAGCAGTTTGGGCAGGGTTAGCACAGATACGCAGTATTTT.

The gene calls are TRBV19 and TRBJ2-7; TRBD1 agrees at 8 bases. The CDR3 consists of 16 residues. The V segment lost 3 bases and the J segment 1 base; nucleotides outside the gene matches: 8. Germline V lookup: CDR1 LNHDA, CDR2 SQIVND (reference sequence). The CDR3 protein is CASSIGRGPGSYEQYF. CDR3 DNA: TGTGCCAGTAGTATCGGCAGGGGGCCGGGTTCCTACGAGCAGTACTTC.

This chain links TRBV5-6 with TRBJ1-1, with D unresolved. The CDR3 contains 14 residues. The germline V and J ends were trimmed by 0 bases and 6 bases, with 12 bases remaining between them. Germline assignment: CDR1 SGHDT and CDR2 YYEEEE. CDR3 sequence: CASSLVNRWAEAFF. The CDR3 DNA follows: TGTGCCAGCAGCTTGGTGAATAGGTGGGCTGAAGCTTTCTTT.

This chain links TRBV19 with TRBJ2-1; D not resolved. Germline CDR1 is LNHDA and CDR2 is SQIVND (reference sequence). Trimming removed 3 bases from V and 6 bases from J, with 6 bases in between. CDR3 length: 12 amino acids. The CDR3 sequence: CASSMDLNEQFF. CDR3 nucleotide sequence: TGTGCCAGTAGTATGGATCTCAATGAGCAGTTCTTC.

The rearrangement links TRBV28 to TRBJ2-3, with TRBD1 matching over 8 bases. Germline V lookup: CDR1 MDHEN, CDR2 SYDVKM. The CDR3 is 14 amino acids. V lost 6 bases to trimming and J lost 2 bases; unmatched junction nucleotides: 4. The CDR3 nucleotides are TGTGCCAGCAGAGACAGGGGTTCCACAGATACGCAGTATTTT. Amino acids: CASRDRGSTDTQYF.

The V gene is TRBV4-3, the J gene TRBJ2-1; 7 bases map to TRBD1. Germline V lookup: CDR1 LGHNA, CDR2 YSLEER. The CDR3 contains 19 residues. Trimming at V came to 2 bases and at J to 5 bases, leaving 18 bases not matched to a gene. CDR3 residues: CASSQKFLSFGTVHNEQFF. The CDR3 DNA sequence: TGCGCCAGCAGCCAAAAATTCTTATCCTTCGGGACAGTACACAATGAGCAGTTCTTC.

V and J are TRBV6-4 and TRBJ2-1; unclear D gene. V was shortened by 0 bases and J by 8 bases, with 8 bases between the two germline ends. This CDR3 spans 13 amino acids. Germline loops: CDR1 MRHNA, CDR2 SNTAGT. CDR3 region: CASSDSQGYEQFF. The CDR3 nucleotides are TGTGCCAGCAGTGACTCTCAAGGGTATGAGCAGTTCTTC.

The rearrangement links TRBV23-1 to TRBJ1-3, with D tentatively TRBD1 (5 bases). TRBV23-1 is annotated as an ORF whose role is uncertain. This CDR3 spans 16 amino acids. The V and J ends lost 6 bases and 0 bases respectively, with 15 bases between them. The CDR3 spells CASRQVDSVSGNTIYF. The CDR3 coding sequence is TGCGCCAGCAGACAGGTCGACTCTGTCTCTGGAAACACCATATATTTT.

The V call is TRBV4-1, the J call TRBJ2-2; D unclear. Germline V gene lookup returns CDR1 MGHRA and CDR2 YSYEKL. The CDR3 is 14 amino acids. V was cut by 3 bases and J by 2 bases, with 7 bases left in between. CDR3 protein: CASSQARNTGELFF. The CDR3 nucleotides are TGCGCCAGCAGCCAGGCTAGAAACACCGGGGAGCTGTTTTTT.

V is TRBV11-2 and J is TRBJ2-5; D gene ambiguous. The CDR3 contains 11 residues. Germline V gene lookup returns CDR1 SGHAT and CDR2 FQNNGV. V gave up 3 bases and J gave up 7 bases, with 6 bases separating them. Here the CDR3 DNA reads TGTGCCAGCAGCTTGTGGGGGACCCAGTACTTC. Its protein product is CASSLWGTQYF. Using reference TRBV11-2 and TRBJ2-5 for the parts outside the CDR3, the full variable domain is EAGVAQSPRYKIIEKRQSVAFWCNPISGHATLYWYQQILGQGPKLLIQFQNNGVVDDSQLPKDRFSAERLKGVDSTLKIQPAKLEDSAVYLCASSLWGTQYFGPGTRLLVL.

The chain combines TRBV5-5 with TRBJ1-2; tentative D call: TRBD1 (6 bases). The CDR3 contains 15 residues. V dropped 5 bases and J dropped 4 bases, with 18 bases sitting between them. Germline CDR1 is SGHKS and CDR2 is YYEKEE (reference sequence). The CDR3 bases are TGTGCCAGCAGTTCCCGGGACAACCACATCTATGGCTACACCTTC. It codes for CASSSRDNHIYGYTF.

The rearrangement joins TRBV19 to TRBJ1-5; perhaps TRBD1 as D (5 bases). The CDR3 totals 14 residues. Germline V gene sequence: CDR1 LNHDA, CDR2 SQIVND (reference sequence). The V gene lost 5 bases and the J gene lost 4 bases, with 12 bases spanning the gap. CDR3 nucleotide sequence: TGTGCCAGTAGTTCGCAGGGAGGAAATCAGCCCCAGCATTTT. This sequence encodes CASSSQGGNQPQHF.

The gene calls are TRBV5-6 and TRBJ1-5, with D unresolved. The V end was cut by 1 base, the J end by 5 bases, with 7 bases between. Germline V lookup: CDR1 SGHDT, CDR2 YYEEEE. The CDR3 is made up of 13 amino acids. The CDR3 bases are TGTGCCAGCAGCTTGCGCGGCGATCAGCCCCAGCATTTT. This codes for CASSLRGDQPQHF.

This clone was detected only a few times. The chain uses TRBV27 and TRBJ2-7; TRBD2 is a possible D gene (5 bases). The germline gives CDR1 MNHEY, CDR2 SMNVEV (reference sequence). The V and J ends lost 4 bases and 7 bases respectively, with 14 bases between them. The CDR3 has 13 amino acids. CDR3 in DNA: TGTGCCAGCAGTTCTGGGTCGGGCGGGGAGCAGTACTTC. Protein sequence: CASSSGSGGEQYF.

This chain links TRBV5-1 with TRBJ2-5, with TRBD2 as a possible D gene (6 bases). The CDR3 covers 12 residues. Trimming took off 2 bases at V and 5 bases at J, with 7 bases between the two ends. Germline CDR1 is SGHRS and CDR2 is YFSETQ. CDR3 bases: TGCGCCAGCAGCTTTCGGGGGGAGACCCAGTACTTC. This encodes CASSFRGETQYF.

V is TRBV11-3 and J is TRBJ2-1; 14 bases are a match to TRBD2. The germline V gene has CDR1 SGHNT and CDR2 YENEEA. The CDR3 has 17 amino acids. V gave up 5 bases and J gave up 4 bases; unmatched junction bases: 7. CDR3 DNA sequence: TGTGCCAGCAGCCCTTCCGGGACTAGCGGGAGTTACAATGAGCAGTTCTTC. Protein product: CASSPSGTSGSYNEQFF. The entire variable domain, with the rest obtained from reference TRBV11-3 and TRBJ2-1, is as follows: EAGVVQSPRYKIIEKKQPVAFWCNPISGHNTLYWYLQNLGQGPELLIRYENEEAVDDSQLPKDRFSAERLKGVDSTLKIQPAELGDSAVYLCASSPSGTSGSYNEQFFGPGTRLTVL.

The CDR3 protein is CASSLVESYNEQFF. CDR3 nucleotides: TGTGCCAGCAGCTTAGTGGAGTCCTACAATGAGCAGTTCTTC. The chain links TRBV11-2 to TRBJ2-1; D not resolved. The CDR3 spans 14 residues. The germline V and J ends were trimmed by 1 base and 1 base, with 5 bases remaining between them. CDR1 and CDR2 (germline): SGHAT, FQNNGV.